Below are 22 T cell receptor beta chains sequenced from a single sample in a study of a mutant IDH1 vaccine in newly diagnosed glioma. This table comes from immunoSEQ multiplex PCR, and its TCRdb copy is limited to in-frame clones, with some not included. Of about 51,000 clones in the sample, about three quarters are singletons; the top ten hold around 5.3%. These receptors' antigens are unknown. Time point given: week 5, during vaccination. Mutant IDH1 20-mer peptide, at 300 ug, made up each vaccine dose, with topical imiquimod. The specimen comprised PBMCs, sampled from a glioma patient whose treatment included an IDH1 peptide vaccine. All receptors derive from a man aged 50-59 years with glioma.

The chain couples TRBV19 to TRBJ2-4; D remains ambiguous. The germline CDR1 and CDR2 sequences are LNHDA and SQIVND (reference sequence). This CDR3 region has 13 residues. Trimming cost V 3 bases and J 8 bases, with 11 bases left between them. This chain's CDR3 is CASSIRPTDIQYF. CDR3 sequence (DNA): TGTGCCAGTAGTATTCGCCCGACGGACATTCAGTACTTC.

The chain uses TRBV18 and TRBJ2-4; 9 positions agree with TRBD1. Germline assignment: CDR1 KGHSH and CDR2 LQKENI. The CDR3 runs to 16 residues. J gave up 3 bases and V 6 bases, and 9 bases lay outside the gene matches. CDR3 sequence (DNA): TGTGCCAGCTCCCCTACAGGGGGCGCGGTCAAAAACATTCAGTACTTC. Translation: CASSPTGGAVKNIQYF.

This clone appeared a few times. J is TRBJ2-1 and V is TRBV7-9; 11 bases map to TRBD2. The germline V gene has CDR1 SEHNR and CDR2 FQNEAQ (reference sequence). The CDR3 is 16 amino acids. Trimming cost V 5 bases and J 10 bases; bases outside gene matches: 13. CDR3 sequence (DNA): TGTGCCAGCAGCCTCCCCCGTAGCGGGGGGGCCGAAGAGCAGTTCTTC. Protein sequence: CASSLPRSGGAEEQFF.

The chain uses TRBV7-9 and TRBJ1-1; D is ambiguous. CDR3 length: 14 residues. Trimming removed 1 base at V and 1 base at J, with 7 bases between. CDR1 and CDR2 (germline): SEHNR, FQNEAQ (reference sequence). DNA of the CDR3: TGTGCCAGCAGCTTAGTAACAGAGAACACTGAAGCTTTCTTT. Its protein is CASSLVTENTEAFF.

The chain is built from TRBV18 and TRBJ2-3; TRBD2 agrees at 9 bases. V dropped 5 bases and J dropped 3; count of bases not matched to a gene: 6. The CDR3 sequence is 15 residues long. Germline V gene data show CDR1 as KGHSH and CDR2 as LQKENI. For the CDR3, the DNA is TGTGCCAGCTCATCCCAAGCGGGGGGAACAGATACGCAGTATTTT. This encodes CASSSQAGGTDTQYF.

CDR3 sequence: CASSQDTGRDQPQHF. DNA of the CDR3: TGCGCCAGCAGCCAGGACACAGGGCGAGATCAGCCCCAGCATTTT. This chain links TRBV4-1 with TRBJ1-5, with D possibly TRBD1 on 6 matching bases. V was shortened by 3 bases and J by 5 bases, with 14 bases between the two germline ends. The germline V gene has CDR1 MGHRA and CDR2 YSYEKL. CDR3 size: 15 residues.

The chain uses TRBV7-2 and TRBJ2-3; perhaps TRBD2 as D (5 bases). The ends were cut back, 5 bases at V and 4 bases at J, with 19 bases in the middle. The germline V gene encodes CDR1 SGHTA and CDR2 FQGNSA. CDR3 length equals 16 residues. CDR3 protein: CASSQRHSGIADTQYF. The CDR3 nucleotides are TGTGCCAGCAGCCAACGACACTCGGGGATTGCAGATACGCAGTATTTT.

This clone occurred once. V and J are TRBV10-1 and TRBJ2-1, with TRBD2 matching over 16 bases. Trimming at V came to 6 bases and at J to 11 bases, leaving 7 bases not matched to a gene. The V gene's germline CDR1 is WNHNN and CDR2 SYGVQD (reference sequence). CDR3 size: 15 residues. CDR3 in DNA: TGCGCCAGCAGCATTGGGACTAGCGGGGGGGGAAAGCAGTTCTTC. Protein sequence: CASSIGTSGGGKQFF.

V is TRBV7-2 and J is TRBJ1-5; 7 nucleotides agree with TRBD1. Germline trimming cut 5 bases from V and 1 base from J; bases unmatched to any gene: 5. The CDR3 spans 15 residues. Per the germline V gene, CDR1 is SGHTA and CDR2 is FQGNSA. CDR3 sequence reads: CASSPTGWSNQPQHF. DNA for the CDR3: TGTGCCAGCAGCCCGACAGGGTGGAGCAATCAGCCCCAGCATTTT. Drawing the rest from reference TRBV7-2 and TRBJ1-5, the complete variable domain is GAGVSQSPSNKVTEKGKDVELRCDPISGHTALYWYRQSLGQGLEFLIYFQGNSAPDKSGLPSDRFSAERTGGSVSTLTIQRTQQEDSAVYLCASSPTGWSNQPQHFGDGTRLSIL.

This clone has more than one count but fewer than ten. For the CDR3, the DNA is TGTGCCAGCAGCCACCCCGGGGCCTCCTACGAGCAGTACTTC. Amino acid sequence: CASSHPGASYEQYF. The gene calls are TRBV4-2 and TRBJ2-7; D is possibly TRBD1 or TRBD2 (5 bases each). Germline-derived CDR1 and CDR2 are LGHNA and YNFKEQ. CDR3 length equals 14 residues. The ends were cut back, 3 bases at V and 0 bases at J, with 9 bases in the middle.

The gene calls are TRBV7-2 and TRBJ1-1, with 7 bases identical to TRBD1. Germline lookup yields CDR1 SGHTA and CDR2 FQGNSA. The CDR3 sequence is 15 residues long. V shed 1 base, J shed 5 bases, and the junction held 7 bases outside the gene matches. The CDR3 DNA reads as TGTGCCAGCAGCTTAGTGCAGGGGGGAGGGACTGAAGCTTTCTTT. This sequence encodes CASSLVQGGGTEAFF. Full variable domain (remainder filled in from reference TRBV7-2 and TRBJ1-1): GAGVSQSPSNKVTEKGKDVELRCDPISGHTALYWYRQSLGQGLEFLIYFQGNSAPDKSGLPSDRFSAERTGGSVSTLTIQRTQQEDSAVYLCASSLVQGGGTEAFFGQGTRLTVV.

The gene calls are TRBV7-2 and TRBJ2-7; 8 positions match TRBD2. Looked up from germline, CDR1 is SGHTA and CDR2 is FQGNSA. The J segment lost 0 bases and the V segment lost 9 bases, leaving 4 bases of the junction unmatched. This CDR3 spans 13 amino acids. The CDR3 loop is CASREGSSYEQYF. The CDR3 bases are TGTGCCAGTCGGGAGGGGAGCTCCTACGAGCAGTACTTC.

This chain links TRBV11-1 with TRBJ2-1; 11 nucleotides match TRBD2. Germline lookup yields CDR1 SGHAT and CDR2 FQDESV (reference sequence). V lost 5 bases, J lost 2 bases, and 2 bases stayed unmatched. This CDR3 contains 15 residues. CDR3 amino acids: CASSPSGGPYNEQFF. CDR3 nucleotides: TGTGCCAGCAGCCCTAGCGGGGGGCCCTACAATGAGCAGTTCTTC.

This chain connects TRBV28 to TRBJ1-2; the match to TRBD1 covers 10 bases. Germline V lookup: CDR1 MDHEN, CDR2 SYDVKM. V trimming: 3 bases; J trimming: 4 bases; junction bases outside the gene matches: 5. This CDR3 is 15 amino acids long. The CDR3 DNA reads TGTGCCAGCAGTTTGACAGGGGGCTCGGGCTATGGCTACACCTTC. Translating gives CASSLTGGSGYGYTF.

CDR3 region: CASSLGPGGDYGYTF. CDR3 bases: TGTGCCAGCAGCTTGGGGCCAGGGGGCGACTATGGCTACACCTTC. V and J are TRBV5-4 and TRBJ1-2; 8 bases are shared with TRBD1. After removal of 0 bases from V and 3 bases from J, the junction contained 4 bases not matched to a gene. CDR3 size: 15 residues. Germline CDR1 reads SGHNT; CDR2 reads YYREEE (reference sequence). The full variable domain, with the rest looked up from reference TRBV5-4 and TRBJ1-2, is ETGVTQSPTHLIKTRGQQVTLRCSSQSGHNTVSWYQQALGQGPQFIFQYYREEENGRGNFPPRFSGLQFPNYSSELNVNALELDDSALYLCASSLGPGGDYGYTFGSGTRLTVV.

The chain combines TRBV6-1 with TRBJ2-7, with 7 bases that match TRBD1. Looked up from germline, CDR1 is MNHNS and CDR2 is SASEGT. Trimming cost V 8 bases and J 1 base; bases outside gene matches: 8. There are 14 residues in the CDR3. CDR3 amino acids: CASVGQVRSYEQYF. CDR3 sequence (DNA): TGTGCCAGCGTTGGACAGGTACGGTCCTACGAGCAGTACTTC.

The chain recombines TRBV5-4 with TRBJ2-5; 13 positions agree with TRBD2. J lost 5 bases, V lost 4 bases, and 5 bases had no gene match. The CDR3 length is 15 residues. The germline gives CDR1 SGHNT, CDR2 YYREEE (reference sequence). CDR3 region: CASSPQLAGGETQYF. Written as DNA, the CDR3 is TGTGCCAGCAGCCCCCAACTAGCGGGGGGGGAGACCCAGTACTTC.

DNA of the CDR3: TGTGCCTGGAGTCTCCTCAGGTATTCCACTGAAGCTTTCTTT. Encoded protein: CAWSLLRYSTEAFF. The genes are TRBV30 and TRBJ1-1; the D is unclear. CDR1 and CDR2 (germline): GTSNPN, SVGIG (reference sequence). The CDR3 sequence is 14 residues long. V lost 2 bases to trimming and J lost 4 bases, with 14 bases between them.

CDR3 DNA sequence: TGTGCCAGCAGCCAAGGACTAGCGGGGTTCAATGAGCAGTTCTTC. Residues: CASSQGLAGFNEQFF. The chain combines TRBV14 with TRBJ2-1, with TRBD2 matching 11 bases. Trimming cost V 1 base and J 6 bases; bases outside gene matches: 2. The CDR3 is 15 residues long. Germline lookup yields CDR1 SGHDN and CDR2 FVKESK.

This chain connects TRBV5-4 to TRBJ2-5; a weak D match, TRBD1 (6 bases). From germline, CDR1 is SGHNT and CDR2 YYREEE (reference sequence). The CDR3 consists of 13 residues. V lost 4 bases and J 5 bases, leaving 12 bases between the germline ends. CDR3 region: CASSPETGETQYF. The CDR3 DNA is TGTGCCAGCAGCCCAGAAACAGGGGAGACCCAGTACTTC.

This clone was observed a few times. J is TRBJ2-7 and V is TRBV5-1; 10 bases line up with TRBD1. Germline V lookup: CDR1 SGHRS, CDR2 YFSETQ. V gave up 4 bases and J gave up 7 bases; unmatched junction bases: 14. This CDR3 is built from 16 residues. CDR3 sequence: CASSQTGTGVAGEQYF. The CDR3 DNA follows: TGCGCCAGCAGCCAGACTGGGACAGGGGTAGCGGGTGAGCAGTACTTC.

This chain uses TRBV30 with TRBJ2-5; 11 bases are shared with TRBD2. Trimming took 2 bases from V and 4 from J; bases not matched to a gene: 3. Germline-derived CDR1 and CDR2 are GTSNPN and SVGIG (reference sequence). The CDR3 is 14 residues long. CDR3 loop: CAWSSSGGRETQYF. The CDR3 nucleotides read TGTGCCTGGAGTTCTAGCGGGGGGCGAGAGACCCAGTACTTC.